This T cell receptor (beta chain) stems from a study of shared clonotypes between healthy human individuals (dated by TCRdb to about 2020). For context, the study as a whole: The cohort included a few men and a couple of women between 18 and 49 years of age. Per donor, three plates each were used for CD4 naive and CD4 memory, two for CD8 naive, and one for CD8 memory. To estimate repertoire size and how much clonotype sharing occurs between individuals, the study deeply sequenced the blood TCR repertoires of several healthy adults. Libraries were prepared and TCR repertoires were sequenced by different laboratories using diverse techniques, in order to increase sequencing depth and limit assay-specific biases. Leukapheresis yielded between about 0.8 and 9.5 billion PBMCs per donor. General study outcomes and caveats: Pairwise subsampling led to the expectation that sequencing depth would affect the degree of clonotype sharing among donors. Compared with non-shared clonotypes, the clonotypes found in all four sorted-subset donors had higher generation probabilities. About 4.5% of naive CD4, around 3.5% of naive CD8, around 2.3% of memory CD4, and less than 0.45% of memory CD8 clonotypes were shared across several donors. Even with the large sequencing depth, rarefaction of the sorted-subset datasets indicated that sequencing was incomplete. Larger estimated clonotype richness was generally found for naive subsets than for memory subsets. Because the study included only a small number of donors, the genetic and exposure-history diversity represented was limited. Sampling was restricted to blood, and TCR repertoires in tissues likely differ from the TCR repertoires found in blood.

CD8 naive samples were obtained by positive selection for CCR7 among CD45RO-negative cells, yielding a CD45RA+CCR7+ population from which TemRA cells were excluded. The donors were healthy, HIV-negative adults with no recently reported acute infections or vaccinations. All donors were Caucasian adults living in Nashville, Tennessee, USA. Blood was collected by leukapheresis, and PBMCs were isolated by Ficoll-Histopaque density gradient centrifugation and then cryopreserved in liquid nitrogen vapor phase. Analytical flow cytometry was used to check the purity and quantity of every magnetically sorted T cell population. Genomic DNA was isolated from each sorted fraction and quantified by UV absorbance on a Nanodrop 2000c. Using the deep immunoSEQ assay, multiplex PCR amplified TCR CDR3 regions from genomic DNA. Extracted genomic DNA from each cell subset was distributed evenly across all wells of several immunoSEQ 96-well plates, and each plate was treated as a replicate. For sorted subsets, approximately 0.2 ug of genomic DNA, equivalent to some 33,000 T cell genomes, went into each replicate PCR. Purified libraries were measured with a Qubit 3.0 fluorometer, size-checked on a Bioanalyzer 2100, and measured again with the KAPA Library Quantification kit. Each immunoSEQ 96-well plate was sequenced on its own single-read 150-cycle Illumina NextSeq 550 flow cell. The original methods were these. Because the immunoSEQ output held only junctional sequences and lacked quality scores, the filtering could not match the filtering applied to full-length reads. To assign V/J genes and CDR3, sequences were annotated against IMGT germline references using PyIR, a Python wrapper for IgBLAST v1.9. Reads with weak V/J assignments (E-value above 1e-6), missing CDR3, stop codons, out-of-frame junctions, or ambiguous translated residues were removed. V3J clonotypes were defined by identical inferred V gene, J gene, and CDR3 amino acid sequence. To compute the percentage overlap between repertoires, the number of shared unique clonotypes was divided by the size of the smaller repertoire. Three approaches were used to assess repertoire richness: RTK rarefaction, the Chao1 estimator, and Recon v2.1 estimates of unobserved clonotypes. OLGA was used to compute generation probabilities for all TCRbeta clonotypes that the gDNA method yielded from a handful of donors. TCRdb provides this immuneACCESS table in a form limited to in-frame rearrangements. Some clones are lacking; in checked studies, under half of them reflect an unresolved V gene, and why the rest are absent is not known. That table is the source of V, J and clone size, and D and trimming were worked out from the DNA. Within this sample are around 650,000 clones, with about 96% of them counted one time only. The ten largest clonotypes hold 0.095% to 0.13% of the sample.

Ends trimmed: V by 8 bases, J by 4 bases; bases unmatched to a gene: 12. Taken from the germline V gene (reference sequence), the CDR1 and CDR2 loops are MNHEY and SMNVEV. The CDR3 runs 15 residues from the cysteine to the phenylalanine. Left in the record is the CDR3 DNA by itself, 45 bases read in frame from the first base. Concerning this clone: Its cognate antigen has yet to be identified. No per-base quality is available; no much larger clone lies one base away.

Sequenced sample: naive CD8+ T cells sorted from blood. Read against the paper, the sample's cell subset or site label means: CD45RA+CCR7+. In this chain, TRBV27 is recombined with TRBJ2-7; 9 bases in the middle match TRBD1. This clonotype was obtained from a woman aged 25 to 45 in good health. The nucleotides read TGTGCCAGCGGCCAACTCGGGACAGGGCTTTACGAGCAGTACTTC. This codes for CASGQLGTGLYEQYF.